This T cell receptor beta chain comes out of a study of blood T cell repertoires in COVID-19. The overall study: COVID-19 samples from acute and convalescent phases originated in the United States, Italy and Spain. T cells, B-cell-depleted T cells, or PBMCs supplied cDNA or gDNA.

Per the authors' pipeline: Amplifying reference gene primers gave estimates of nucleated cell counts. Clones were sequenced by immunoSEQ multiplex PCR, and TCRdb holds only the in-frame ones, with some missing. D and trimming were read from the DNA, whereas the V and J calls and clone size are those reported in that table. The table lists roughly 410,000 clones, about 89% of them singletons. The origin of this receptor is a man aged 35-49 years with acute or convalescent COVID-19. Sequencing was carried out using peripheral blood.

The DNA of the CDR3 is TGTGCCAGCAGCCTAGGGGCAGGGCCTCGGTACGAGCAGTACTTC. This translates into CASSLGAGPRYEQYF. The chain uses TRBV6-5 and TRBJ2-7, with a possible D match to TRBD1 (5 bases). Trimming took off 6 bases at V and 4 bases at J, with 19 bases between the two ends. Germline values: CDR1 MNHEY, CDR2 SVGAGI. This CDR3 region has 15 residues.